Each of the 18 T cell receptor beta chains below was sequenced from the same sample in a study of blood T cell repertoires in COVID-19. Using immunoSEQ multiplex PCR, the repertoire was profiled, and TCRdb retains in-frame clones only, with some absent. The sample shows around 260,000 clones, 85% of them seen only once. The source material was peripheral blood. The receptors here all came from a human donor in a cohort sampled during active COVID-19.

V is TRBV7-2 and J is TRBJ2-1; D remains unclear. Germline CDR1 SGHTA, CDR2 FQGNSA. The CDR3 covers 15 residues. V was clipped by 6 bases and J by 0 bases, with 12 bases between them. CDR3 region: CASSFDKSSYNEQFF. In nucleotides, the CDR3 is TGTGCCAGCAGTTTCGACAAGAGCTCCTACAATGAGCAGTTCTTC.

The chain is built from TRBV28 and TRBJ1-1; the D is unclear. V lost 3 bases and J 8 bases, leaving 16 bases between the germline ends. The CDR3 is made up of 14 amino acids. Per the germline V gene, CDR1 is MDHEN and CDR2 is SYDVKM. CDR3 sequence (DNA): TGTGCCAGCAGTTTTATGCGAATCCATACCGAAGCTTTCTTT. This translates into CASSFMRIHTEAFF.

V gene TRBV19 combines with J gene TRBJ2-6, with D possibly TRBD2 on 5 matching bases. This CDR3 contains 15 residues. CDR1 LNHDA and CDR2 SQIVND come from the germline V gene (reference sequence). V lost 3 bases, J lost 1 base, and 7 bases lay in between. The CDR3 loop is CASSMRVSGANVLTF. CDR3 coding DNA: TGTGCCAGTAGTATGAGGGTTTCTGGGGCCAACGTCCTGACTTTC.

The V and J genes are TRBV19 and TRBJ2-5; 8 positions agree with TRBD1. The ends lost 3 bases at V and 4 bases at J; junction bases unmatched: 4. The CDR3 spans 14 residues. The germline gives CDR1 LNHDA, CDR2 SQIVND (reference sequence). This CDR3 reads CASSITGGGETQYF. The CDR3 DNA follows: TGTGCCAGTAGTATCACAGGGGGAGGAGAGACCCAGTACTTC.

This clone was observed a handful of times. The chain couples TRBV19 to TRBJ2-3; D is perhaps TRBD1 (6 bases). This CDR3 is built from 13 residues. The ends were cut back, 6 bases at V and 3 bases at J, with 10 bases in the middle. Germline lookup yields CDR1 LNHDA and CDR2 SQIVND (reference sequence). CDR3 region: CASRKQGTDTQYF. CDR3 DNA sequence: TGTGCCAGTAGGAAACAGGGAACAGATACGCAGTATTTT.

This chain links TRBV6-1 with TRBJ1-1, with a possible D match to TRBD1 (6 bases). Germline V CDR1 and CDR2: MNHNS, SASEGT. This CDR3 spans 14 amino acids. Trimming stripped 3 bases from V and 0 bases from J, with 8 bases between. CDR3 loop: CASSEHRVNTEAFF. The CDR3 DNA follows: TGTGCCAGCAGTGAGCACAGGGTGAACACTGAAGCTTTCTTT.

J is TRBJ1-2 and V is TRBV15, with a weak D call TRBD1 (5 bases). The CDR3 loop spans 12 amino acids. Trimming left V 4 bases short and J 8 bases short, with 11 bases between. Germline CDR1 and CDR2: LNHNV and YYDKDF (reference sequence). The CDR3 loop is CATSTNRGGYTF. CDR3 DNA sequence: TGTGCCACCAGCACTAATAGGGGCGGCTACACCTTC.

The chain combines TRBV28 with TRBJ1-6, with 7 bases fitting TRBD1. Germline CDR1 is MDHEN and CDR2 is SYDVKM. The CDR3 is 14 residues long. V lost 6 bases to trimming and J lost 6 bases; unmatched junction nucleotides: 5. The CDR3 here is CASRTGAINSPLHF. In DNA form, the CDR3 reads TGTGCCAGCAGAACAGGGGCGATTAATTCACCCCTCCACTTT. Based on the CDR3 plus reference TRBV28 and TRBJ1-6, the full variable domain is DVKVTQSSRYLVKRTGEKVFLECVQDMDHENMFWYRQDPGLGLRLIYFSYDVKMKEKGDIPEGYSVSREKKERFSLILESASTNQTSMYLCASRTGAINSPLHFGNGTRLTVT.

The J gene is TRBJ2-1, the V gene TRBV6-2 or TRBV6-3, with TRBD2 identical over 13 bases. CDR3 length: 15 residues. Unmatched junction bases numbered 7, after V lost 5 bases and J lost 9 bases. Looked up from germline, CDR1 is MNHEY and CDR2 is SVGEGT. The CDR3: CASSQLAGGGGEQFF. CDR3 sequence (DNA): TGTGCCAGCAGTCAACTAGCGGGGGGGGGCGGTGAGCAGTTCTTC.

This sequence joins TRBV27 and TRBJ1-5, with D possibly TRBD1 on 5 matching bases. CDR3 size: 13 residues. The germline gives CDR1 MNHEY, CDR2 SMNVEV (reference sequence). Trimming removed 4 bases at V and 7 bases at J, with 11 bases between. CDR3 loop: CASSWEGQQPQHF. The CDR3 DNA sequence: TGTGCCAGCAGTTGGGAGGGGCAACAGCCCCAGCATTTT.

The sample holds one count of this clone. V is TRBV4-3 and J is TRBJ2-1; no firm D call. V was clipped by 0 bases and J by 4 bases, with 10 bases between them. Germline loops: CDR1 LGHNA, CDR2 YSLEER. The CDR3 consists of 15 residues. The CDR3: CASSQDLSAYNEQFF. In DNA form, the CDR3 reads TGCGCCAGCAGCCAAGATCTAAGCGCGTACAATGAGCAGTTCTTC.

The rearrangement uses TRBV18 and TRBJ2-7; 8 nucleotides match TRBD1. Trimming took 4 bases from V and 6 from J; bases not matched to a gene: 11. This CDR3 has 15 residues. Germline CDR1 KGHSH, CDR2 LQKENI. In DNA, the CDR3 is TGTGCCAGCTCACTCCAGGGGGCTGGGGTCGGCGAGCAGTACTTC. Its translation is CASSLQGAGVGEQYF.

J is TRBJ1-1 and V is TRBV27; weak D call: TRBD1 (6 bases). The CDR3 sequence is 15 residues long. Trimming removed 6 bases from V and 10 bases from J, with 24 bases in between. Germline V gives CDR1 MNHEY, CDR2 SMNVEV (reference sequence). CDR3 in DNA: TGTGCCAGCAGCGGCTTAACAGGGTGGGAGTGGCGAGCTTTCTTT. Amino acid sequence: CASSGLTGWEWRAFF.

This clone was detected once. This chain joins TRBV7-2 and TRBJ2-1; 7 bases match TRBD1. The CDR3 runs to 13 residues. The ends lost 1 base at V and 10 bases at J; junction bases unmatched: 4. The V gene's germline CDR1 is SGHTA and CDR2 FQGNSA. CDR3 DNA sequence: TGTGCCAGCAGCTTAGTAAGGGGGCGGGAGCAGTTCTTC. This gives the protein CASSLVRGREQFF.

The chain joins TRBV6-1 to TRBJ2-4; the D gene is possibly TRBD1 (5 bases). Germline V CDR1 and CDR2: MNHNS, SASEGT. This CDR3 has 13 residues. V gave up 0 bases and J gave up 8 bases, with 8 bases separating them. CDR3 loop: CASSEAFRDIQYF. The CDR3 DNA follows: TGTGCCAGCAGTGAAGCCTTCAGGGACATTCAGTACTTC.

The V call is TRBV2, the J call TRBJ1-5; the D gene is possibly TRBD1 (5 bases). Trimming removed 4 bases from V and 6 bases from J, with 13 bases in between. The CDR3 covers 14 residues. Germline V gene sequence: CDR1 SNHLY, CDR2 FYNNEI. The CDR3 loop reads CASSALGGGQPQHF. Written as DNA, the CDR3 is TGTGCCAGCAGTGCCCTCGGCGGGGGTCAGCCCCAGCATTTT. Full variable domain (remainder filled in from reference TRBV2 and TRBJ1-5): EPEVTQTPSHQVTQMGQEVILRCVPISNHLYFYWYRQILGQKVEFLVSFYNNEISEKSEIFDDQFSVERPDGSNFTLKIRSTKLEDSAMYFCASSALGGGQPQHFGDGTRLSIL.

This sequence joins TRBV15 and TRBJ1-2; maybe TRBD1 (6 bases). Trimming removed 0 bases from V and 6 bases from J, with 23 bases in between. Germline CDR1 LNHNV, CDR2 YYDKDF (reference sequence). The CDR3 covers 18 residues. CDR3 protein: CATSRDTLSTGHFDGYTF. CDR3 coding DNA: TGTGCCACCAGCAGAGATACCCTGAGCACAGGGCATTTCGATGGCTACACCTTC.

This clone was recorded once. The genes are TRBV28 and TRBJ1-3; 10 positions match TRBD1. This CDR3 is built from 15 residues. J lost 4 bases, V lost 6 bases, and 6 bases had no gene match. CDR1 and CDR2 from the germline V gene are MDHEN and SYDVKM. CDR3 DNA: TGTGCCAGCAGACCGACAGGGGGCTTGGGAAACACCATATATTTT. As protein: CASRPTGGLGNTIYF.